This entry is about one T cell receptor (beta chain). Its recognized antigen is unknown. There are no base qualities to consult, and no much larger clone falls within one base. Libraries were prepared through PCR. Sequencing relied on an Illumina HiSeq 4000. High-throughput sequencing was used to profile the TCR beta-chain CDR3 region of every patient. Regarding the original processing steps: Drawing on CDR3 differences between clinicopathological groups, the researchers built a classifier meant to tell apart patients with distant-metastatic papillary thyroid cancer. To measure repertoire diversity the researchers used the Shannon index, while the Morisita-Horn index served to gauge how similar the tumor and blood repertoires were. In-frame beta chains were kept once TCRdb had trimmed the public reads at Q25 with fastp and called clones with MiXCR. In this record, the V and J calls reflect TCRdb's handling and not the investigators' own analysis. This sample comprises fewer than 40,000 clones, roughly 50% of them detected only once. Approximately 24% of the sample goes to the ten largest clones.

The CDR3 sequence holds 13 residues, the cysteine and phenylalanine included. The DNA shown is the 39-base CDR3, in frame from base 1. According to the germline V gene, CDR1 reads SQVTM and CDR2 reads ANQGSEA. V sheds 6 bases and J sheds 0 bases, leaving 11 bases between their ends. These data come from a study of metastatic and nonmetastatic thyroid tumors (dated by TCRdb to between 2020 and 2021). For context, the study as a whole: The researchers compared repertoires between peripheral blood samples and tumor or nodule tissue samples from patients with malignant or benign thyroid disease. What the authors observed across the whole study: In both blood and tumor samples, TCR beta diversity was reported to be significantly higher in malignant tumors than in benign nodules.

No patient had received any treatment before thyroid surgery. Using T-cell receptor beta sequencing, the researchers looked back retrospectively at clinical samples from patients, gathered between about 2012 and 2019. This sequence uses TRBV29-1 and TRBJ1-1; D gene: possibly TRBD1, on 5 matching bases. Input material: tumor tissue. This clonotype was sampled from a male donor with papillary thyroid cancer or a benign thyroid nodule (not recorded which). Some clones in this sample may be carry-over from other donors' samples. The nucleotide sequence reads as follows: TGCAGCGTGGGGGACCCCTTGAACACTGAAGCTTTCTTT. The translation is CSVGDPLNTEAFF.